The rows below give T cell receptor beta chains drawn from one sample of a study of naive and memory T cell subsets. TCRdb independently ran MiXCR on the 5' RACE reads; one entry per CDR3 protein. This repertoire shows tens of thousands of distinct CDR3 sequences, about 7.2% found once; its top ten account for 8.5% to 10%. The receptors were gathered from a male donor in good health. Both conserved end residues are part of each CDR3. The D gene is left open where the match is weak. The size entry is marked missing in some rows and otherwise reads once, few, many or a size class.

13,few,TRBV4-1,TRBJ2-5,NA,TGCGCCAGCAGCCAAGACATCCAAGAGACCCAGTACTTC,CASSQDIQETQYF
13,many,TRBV28,TRBJ2-3,NA,TGTGCCAGCAGTACCGGCCGTACAGATACGCAGTATTTT,CASSTGRTDTQYF
14,many,TRBV19,TRBJ2-7,NA,TGTGCCAGTAGTATAGAAGCCCCGTTTGCCGAGCAGTACTTC,CASSIEAPFAEQYF
13,few,TRBV20-1,TRBJ1-5,NA,TGCAGTGCTAGCGGGGGAAGCAATCAGCCCCAGCATTTT,CSASGGSNQPQHF
12,NA,TRBV29-1,TRBJ1-2,TRBD1,TGCAGCGTTGACACAGGGGGCTATGGCTACACCTTC,CSVDTGGYGYTF
16,NA,TRBV7-2,TRBJ2-3,TRBD2,TGTGCCAGCAGCCCGATAGCGGGGACTACCACAGATACTCAGTATTTT,CASSPIAGTTTDTQYF
17,few,TRBV19,TRBJ2-1,TRBD2,TGTGCCAGTAGTATTTCGATGGGGACTACTCTCAACAATGAGCAGTTCTTC,CASSISMGTTLNNEQFF
16,NA,TRBV7-9,TRBJ2-5,TRBD2,TGTGCCAGCAGCTCGTCCGGGACTAGCGCCCAAGAGACCCAGTACTTC,CASSSSGTSAQETQYF
16,many,TRBV2,TRBJ2-6,NA,TGTGCCAGCGCCCGAGTAATTGGGCTCGGGGCCAACGTCCTGACTTTC,CASARVIGLGANVLTF
14,NA,TRBV25-1,TRBJ2-7,NA,TGTGCCAGCAGTGAATACGGCCAGGGCGGCGAGCAGTACTTC,CASSEYGQGGEQYF
15,NA,TRBV14,TRBJ1-1,TRBD1,TGTGCCAGCAGCCCCAGGGGGCCATTGAACACTGAAGCTTTCTTT,CASSPRGPLNTEAFF
16,few,TRBV2,TRBJ2-1,NA,TGTGCCAGCAGTCCCCCCGGGACCGCTTATGCGGATGAGCAGTTCTTC,CASSPPGTAYADEQFF
17,many,TRBV6-5,TRBJ2-1,NA,TGTGCCAGCAGTCCCCTCAAAAGAAGGACCGTCAACAATGAGCAGTTCTTC,CASSPLKRRTVNNEQFF
14,NA,TRBV6-6,TRBJ1-5,NA,TGTGCCAGCAGTTACTCGGCTAGCAATCAGCCCCAGCATTTT,CASSYSASNQPQHF
13,few,TRBV27,TRBJ2-7,NA,TGTGCCAGCAGTTTTTCAGGGGCCTACGAGCAGTACTTC,CASSFSGAYEQYF
13,many,TRBV27,TRBJ1-5,NA,TGTGCCAGCACCTTGCTTAACAATCAGCCCCAGCATTTT,CASTLLNNQPQHF
13,NA,TRBV6-5,TRBJ2-2,TRBD1,TGTGCCAGCAGCCCCGGACAGGGGAGGGAGCTGTTTTTT,CASSPGQGRELFF
15,many,TRBV28,TRBJ2-4,TRBD1,TGTGCCAGCAGTACGGACAGGGAACCCAAAAACATTCAGTACTTC,CASSTDREPKNIQYF
14,many,TRBV20-1,TRBJ2-7,TRBD2,TGCAGTGCTAGAGGGCGACGGGGGGGCTACGAGCAGTACTTC,CSARGRRGGYEQYF
14,NA,TRBV3-1,TRBJ1-2,NA,TGTGCCGCCTACACCCTGGGGGGGCATAATGGCTACACCTTC,CAAYTLGGHNGYTF
16,few,TRBV7-9,TRBJ2-6,NA,TGTGCCAGCAGCCTTTGGAGCCTCTCTGGGGCCAACGTCCTGACTTTC,CASSLWSLSGANVLTF
15,many,TRBV4-1,TRBJ2-5,TRBD1,TGCGCCAGCAGCCACCTTCCGGGACAGCAAGAGACCCAGTACTTC,CASSHLPGQQETQYF
14,many,TRBV6-6,TRBJ2-7,NA,TGTGCCAGCAGCCCCGGGACTGCCCACTACGAGCAGTACTTC,CASSPGTAHYEQYF
15,few,TRBV2,TRBJ1-1,NA,TGTGCCAGCAGTGAAAGGGTCTCACGTAGTTCTCAGGCTTTCTTT,CASSERVSRSSQAFF
15,many,TRBV15,TRBJ2-5,NA,TGTGCCACCAGTACCAAAATGGGGGGCGGAGAGACCCAGTACTTC,CATSTKMGGGETQYF